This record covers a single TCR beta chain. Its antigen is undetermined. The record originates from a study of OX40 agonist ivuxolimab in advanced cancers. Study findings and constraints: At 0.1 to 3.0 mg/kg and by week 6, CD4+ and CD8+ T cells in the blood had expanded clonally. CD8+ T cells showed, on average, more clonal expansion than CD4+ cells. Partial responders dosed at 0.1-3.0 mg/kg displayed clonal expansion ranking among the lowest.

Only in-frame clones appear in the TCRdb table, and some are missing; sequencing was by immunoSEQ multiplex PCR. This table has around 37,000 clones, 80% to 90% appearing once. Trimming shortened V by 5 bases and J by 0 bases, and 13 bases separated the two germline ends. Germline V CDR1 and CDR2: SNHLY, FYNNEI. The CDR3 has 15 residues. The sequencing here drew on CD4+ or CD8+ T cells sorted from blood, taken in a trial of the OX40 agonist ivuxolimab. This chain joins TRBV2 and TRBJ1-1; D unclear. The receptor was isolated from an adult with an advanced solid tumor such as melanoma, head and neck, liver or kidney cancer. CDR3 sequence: CASSRYGYMNTEAFF. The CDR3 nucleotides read TGTGCCAGCAGTCGTTACGGGTACATGAACACTGAAGCTTTCTTT.